This is a list of T cell receptor beta chains from one sample in a study of T cell responses to AZD1222 COVID-19 vaccine. Profiling relied on immunoSEQ multiplex PCR, and the TCRdb table lists in-frame clones only, not all of them. The sample holds 150,000 or so clones, over 90% seen once. Sample: peripheral blood, taken on day 0 of AZD1222 vaccination. Source of these receptors: an adult in good health. The CDR3 runs from the conserved cysteine through the conserved F or W. The D gene is left open where the match is weak. Size is omitted from some rows. Given values are once, few, many or a class for expanded clones.

NA	TRBV4-2	TRBJ2-1	NA	TGTGCCAGCAGCCAAGATGCGGCGGACTCCTACAATGAGCAGTTCTTC	CASSQDAADSYNEQFF
NA	TRBV6-1	TRBJ1-2	NA	TGTGCCAGCAGTGTTCCGGGACGGGCTACATTTGGCTACACCTTC	CASSVPGRATFGYTF
NA	TRBV6-5	TRBJ1-2	few	TGTGCCAGCAGTTACTCACCCTGGGACTATGGCTACACCTTC	CASSYSPWDYGYTF
NA	TRBV5-6	TRBJ2-7	NA	TGTGCCAGCAGCCCACTAGGACCTGCCGATATGAACGAGCAGTACTTC	CASSPLGPADMNEQYF
NA	TRBV30	TRBJ1-6	NA	TGTGCCTGGAGCGCGGGCCGACGAAATTCACCCCTCCACTTT	CAWSAGRRNSPLHF
NA	TRBV5-1	TRBJ1-3	NA	TGCGCCAGCAGCACAGATGGAAACACCATATATTTT	CASSTDGNTIYF
NA	TRBV9	TRBJ2-1	NA	TGTGCCAGCAGTATAGCGTTGTACAATGAGCAGTTCTTC	CASSIALYNEQFF
NA	TRBV6-5	TRBJ1-5	NA	TGTGCCAGCAGCTCCGGACAGCATAGCAATCAGCCCCAGCATTTT	CASSSGQHSNQPQHF
NA	TRBV27	TRBJ2-1	few	TGTGCCAGCAGTCCTTATGGCGGCAATGAGCAGTTCTTC	CASSPYGGNEQFF
TRBD1	TRBV5-6	TRBJ2-1	NA	TGTGCCAGCAGCTCCTGGACAGGGTACGGGAATGAGCAGTTCTTC	CASSSWTGYGNEQFF
TRBD2	TRBV7-2	TRBJ2-5	NA	TGTGCCAGCACCCTCAGCGGGACCCAAGAGACCCAGTACTTC	CASTLSGTQETQYF
NA	TRBV5-1	TRBJ1-2	NA	TGCGCCAGCACCCCGGGGGGGCTCGATGGCTACACCTTC	CASTPGGLDGYTF
NA	TRBV24-1	TRBJ2-1	NA	TGTGCCACCAGTGGGGGCGGAGACTCCCGGTACAATGAGCAGTTCTTC	CATSGGGDSRYNEQFF
TRBD2	TRBV5-1	TRBJ2-1	NA	TGCGCCAGCAGAGGCGGGAGAAGGCATGAGCAGTTCTTC	CASRGGRRHEQFF
TRBD1	TRBV27	TRBJ1-2	NA	TGTGCCAGCAGTCCTCGGGACAGGGTAGTTGGCTACACCTTC	CASSPRDRVVGYTF
TRBD1	TRBV5-5	TRBJ1-1	NA	TGTGCCAGCAGCAAAAATTGGGACAGTCTGAACACTGAAGCTTTCTTT	CASSKNWDSLNTEAFF
TRBD1	TRBV3-1/TRBV3-2	TRBJ1-4	NA	TGTGCCAGCAGCCAAGATTGGGCAGGGGGCCGGGAAAAACTGTTTTTT	CASSQDWAGGREKLFF
TRBD2	TRBV3-1/TRBV3-2	TRBJ2-1	NA	TGTGCCAGCAGCCAAGATCTTAGCGGGAGCGGCAATGAGCAGTTCTTC	CASSQDLSGSGNEQFF
NA	TRBV6-5	TRBJ2-7	NA	TGTGCCAGCAGTACGTTCTACGAGCAGTACTTC	CASSTFYEQYF
NA	TRBV19	TRBJ2-1	NA	TGTGCCAGTGGAAAGCTAGCGTACAATGAGCAGTTCTTC	CASGKLAYNEQFF
NA	TRBV20-1	TRBJ1-4	NA	TGCAGTGCTGAAAATGGGGGAAAACTGTTTTTT	CSAENGGKLFF
TRBD2	TRBV2	TRBJ2-5	NA	TGTGCCAGCAGTAAGGGGACTAGCGGGAGAGAGACCCAGTACTTC	CASSKGTSGRETQYF
NA	TRBV3-1/TRBV3-2	TRBJ2-7	NA	TGTGCCAGCAGCCAAGGGTACAGTCCCTACGAGCAGTACTTC	CASSQGYSPYEQYF
NA	TRBV5-1	TRBJ1-1	NA	TGCGCCAGCAGCTTGACGGGTGGCACTGAAGCTTTCTTT	CASSLTGGTEAFF
TRBD1	TRBV15	TRBJ2-3	once	TGTGCCACCAGCAGGCACTCCGGGACAGGGGGAACTGCAGATACGCAGTATTTT	CATSRHSGTGGTADTQYF
TRBD1	TRBV25-1	TRBJ1-4	NA	TGTGCCAGCAGTGACTCAGACAGGGGTAATGAAAAACTGTTTTTT	CASSDSDRGNEKLFF
NA	TRBV28	TRBJ2-1	NA	TGTGCCAGCAGTTTTAGGGGAAGGACCTACAATGAGCAGTTCTTC	CASSFRGRTYNEQFF
NA	TRBV19	TRBJ1-1	NA	TGTGCCAGTAGTTTATTCCGGGACCTCCGGGGGACTGAAGCTTTCTTT	CASSLFRDLRGTEAFF
NA	TRBV28	TRBJ1-2	NA	TGTGCCAGCAGTTCCCCGGCGGATTATGGCTACACCTTC	CASSSPADYGYTF
NA	TRBV7-8	TRBJ1-5	NA	TGTGCCAGCAGCACTAAACTATGGGACCTTAATCAGCCCCAGCATTTT	CASSTKLWDLNQPQHF
NA	TRBV5-1	TRBJ2-3	NA	TGCGCCAGCAGCTTGGCCCCGGAGAGCGCAGATACGCAGTATTTT	CASSLAPESADTQYF
NA	TRBV24-1	TRBJ2-1	NA	TGTGCCACCAGTGATTCTTACGATTCGGCTTACAATGAGCAGTTCTTC	CATSDSYDSAYNEQFF
TRBD1	TRBV7-9	TRBJ2-7	NA	TGTGCCAGCAGCTTAGGAGACAGGGACCACGAGCAGTACTTC	CASSLGDRDHEQYF
NA	TRBV27	TRBJ1-4	NA	TGTGCCAGCAGTTTGTTCGGGATGCGGGGGGAAAAACTGTTTTTT	CASSLFGMRGEKLFF
NA	TRBV7-2	TRBJ2-7	once	TGTGCCAGCAGCCGTCACTACGAGCAGTACTTC	CASSRHYEQYF
TRBD2	TRBV19	TRBJ2-7	NA	TGTGCCAGTAGTCCATATCTGAGCGGGACCTACGAGCAGTACTTC	CASSPYLSGTYEQYF
NA	TRBV5-4	TRBJ1-1	NA	TGTGCCAGCAGCGGAGTGACAGGTTGGGACACTGAAGCTTTCTTT	CASSGVTGWDTEAFF
TRBD1	TRBV7-8	TRBJ1-2	NA	TGTGCCAGCAGCTTAGCTCCCCGGGACAGATTATTCAATAACTATGGCTACACCTTC	CASSLAPRDRLFNNYGYTF
NA	TRBV19	TRBJ1-2	NA	TGTGCCAGTAGTATTCGGCAGAACGATGGCTACACCTTC	CASSIRQNDGYTF
NA	TRBV27	TRBJ2-7	NA	TGTGCCAGCAGTTGGCGACTAGCCTACGAGCAGTACTTC	CASSWRLAYEQYF
NA	TRBV7-8	TRBJ1-4	NA	TGTGCCAGCAGCTCCAGGGGCCTCATCAATGAAAAACTGTTTTTT	CASSSRGLINEKLFF
TRBD2	TRBV19	TRBJ2-1	many	TGTGCCAGTAGTATAGTCGGGACTACTGAGCAGTTCTTC	CASSIVGTTEQFF
TRBD1	TRBV10-3	TRBJ1-2	NA	TGTGCCATCATGGGGACAGGGGGGGACTATGGCTACACCTTC	CAIMGTGGDYGYTF
TRBD1	TRBV7-8	TRBJ1-5	NA	TGTGCCAGCAGCGTCGACAGGGGCAGCAATCAGCCCCAGCATTTT	CASSVDRGSNQPQHF
TRBD1	TRBV5-1	TRBJ2-5	once	TGCGCCAGCAGCCCGGGACAGGGGTTCCAAGAGACCCAGTACTTC	CASSPGQGFQETQYF
NA	TRBV27	TRBJ1-6	NA	TGTGCCAGCAGTTTAGGACGGATCGATAATTCACCCCTCCACTTT	CASSLGRIDNSPLHF
NA	TRBV5-1	TRBJ2-1	NA	TGCGCCAGCAGCCGCGACTCACCCTACAATGAGCAGTTCTTC	CASSRDSPYNEQFF
NA	TRBV4-1	TRBJ1-5	NA	TGCGCCAGCAGCCAAGCGGTTTGGGGAATGGGGAATCAGCCCCAGCATTTT	CASSQAVWGMGNQPQHF
NA	TRBV30	TRBJ2-7	many	TGTGCCTGGAGTGTGGGGTTAGGGGCCTACGAGCAGTACTTC	CAWSVGLGAYEQYF
NA	TRBV29-1	TRBJ2-7	NA	TGCAGCGTTGGAAGGACACACTACGAGCAGTACTTC	CSVGRTHYEQYF
NA	TRBV11-2	TRBJ2-4	once	TGTGCCAGCAGCTCGCCCCGATATCGGGGCATTCAGTACTTC	CASSSPRYRGIQYF